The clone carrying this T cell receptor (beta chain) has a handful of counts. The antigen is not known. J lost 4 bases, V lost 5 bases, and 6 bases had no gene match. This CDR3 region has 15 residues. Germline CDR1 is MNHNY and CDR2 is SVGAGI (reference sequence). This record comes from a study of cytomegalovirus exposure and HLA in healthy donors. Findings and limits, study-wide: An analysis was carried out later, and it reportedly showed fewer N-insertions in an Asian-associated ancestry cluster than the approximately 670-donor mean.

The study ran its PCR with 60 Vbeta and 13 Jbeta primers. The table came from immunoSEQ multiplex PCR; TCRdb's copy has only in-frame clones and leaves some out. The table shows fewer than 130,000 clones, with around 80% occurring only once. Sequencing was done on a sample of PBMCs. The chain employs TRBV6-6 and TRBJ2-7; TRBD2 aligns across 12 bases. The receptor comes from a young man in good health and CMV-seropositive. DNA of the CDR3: TGTGCCAGCAGTCCCCTAGCGGGGGGGCCGTACGAGCAGTACTTC. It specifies CASSPLAGGPYEQYF.